One sample yielded the 31 T cell receptor beta chains listed below, sequenced in a study of metastatic and nonmetastatic thyroid tumors (dated by TCRdb to 2020 to 2021). The library was obtained by PCR. The sequencing machine was an Illumina HiSeq 4000. The public sequencing data were trimmed at Q25 with fastp and processed into clonotypes with MiXCR by TCRdb, which kept only in-frame beta chains. The sample data list about 92,000 clones, and just under 15% of these were observed just once. The top ten constitute 3.6% of the sample. None of the patients had been given any treatment before thyroid surgery. The sequenced sample consisted of blood. The source is a female donor with papillary thyroid cancer or a benign thyroid nodule (not recorded which). Some clones in this sample may be carry-over from other donors' samples.

Remarks on this clone: This may come from a read error, since a much larger clone is one base off. The chain has TRBV19 and TRBJ1-1, with TRBD1 as a possible D gene (5 bases). Trimming pared 1 base from V and 6 bases from J, leaving 21 bases between. The CDR3 runs to 17 residues. Germline CDR1 is LNHDA and CDR2 is SQIVND (reference sequence). The CDR3 region is CASSIGHGQGSIPEAFF. Here the CDR3 DNA reads TGTGCCAGTAGTATAGGACATGGGCAGGGCTCGATCCCTGAAGCTTTCTTT.

In its sample, this clone was seen many times. The rearrangement uses TRBV9 and TRBJ1-1, with D perhaps matching TRBD1 (5 bases). Germline V lookup: CDR1 SGDLS, CDR2 YYNGEE. V lost 0 bases and J 11 bases, leaving 14 bases between the germline ends. The CDR3 extends over 13 amino acids. This chain's CDR3 is CASSVDQMGVAFF. The CDR3 region has the DNA TGTGCCAGCAGCGTAGATCAGATGGGGGTGGCTTTCTTT. The full variable domain, its missing parts supplied by reference TRBV9 and TRBJ1-1, is DSGVTQTPKHLITATGQRVTLRCSPRSGDLSVYWYQQSLDQGLQFLIQYYNGEERAKGNILERFSAQQFPDLHSELNLSSLELGDSALYFCASSVDQMGVAFFGQGTRLTVV.

This clone was recorded at least ten times. Different DNA sequences within this sample yield the same CDR3. The chain is built from TRBV10-2 and TRBJ2-2; 15 bases are a match to TRBD2. V shed 1 base and J 2 bases; nucleotides not matched to a gene: 5. Germline CDR1 is WSHSY and CDR2 is SAAADI. This CDR3 has 19 amino acids. The CDR3, as DNA: TGCGCCAGCAGTGAGTTTGGACTAGCGGGGGGGCCCAACACCGGGGAGCTGTTTTTT. Translated, it gives CASSEFGLAGGPNTGELFF.

Note on this clone: Germline and junction disagree at one end, which may indicate a read error. The same CDR3 arises from other DNA sequences in this sample as well. The chain is built from TRBV11-2 and TRBJ2-2; 11 positions match TRBD1. Germline assignment: CDR1 SGHAT and CDR2 FQNNGV. The CDR3 is 17 residues long. CDR3 in amino acids: CASSLDGQGANTGELFF. As DNA, the CDR3 is TGTGCCAGCAGCTTGGACGGACAGGGGGCAAACACCGGCGAGCTGTTTTTT.

This clone has a count of ten or more. This chain connects TRBV11-3 to TRBJ2-2; perhaps TRBD1 as D (5 bases). The CDR3 sequence is 12 residues long. Trimming left V 1 base short and J 10 bases short, with 7 bases between. Germline assignment: CDR1 SGHNT and CDR2 YENEEA. The CDR3 spells CASSLGGMELFF. CDR3 in DNA: TGTGCCAGCAGCTTAGGGGGCATGGAGCTGTTTTTT. The full variable domain, with the rest looked up from reference TRBV11-3 and TRBJ2-2, is EAGVVQSPRYKIIEKKQPVAFWCNPISGHNTLYWYLQNLGQGPELLIRYENEEAVDDSQLPKDRFSAERLKGVDSTLKIQPAELGDSAVYLCASSLGGMELFFGEGSRLTVL.

This clone was seen a few times. It may be a read error: a sequence one base away is much more abundant. The J gene is TRBJ1-1, the V gene TRBV28; perhaps TRBD1 as D (6 bases). V was cut by 7 bases and J by 4 bases, with 19 bases left in between. This CDR3 contains 15 residues. Looked up from germline, CDR1 is MDHEN and CDR2 is SYDVKM. The CDR3 coding sequence is TGTGCCAGCACCAAGTTCCGTAAAGGGGGCACTGAAGCTTTCTTT. Translation gives CASTKFRKGGTEAFF.

The table lists this clone with many counts. The V and J genes are TRBV2 and TRBJ2-5; D uncertain. Deletions cut 6 bases from V and 3 bases from J, with 11 bases between. This CDR3 has 13 residues. CDR1 SNHLY and CDR2 FYNNEI come from the germline V gene. The DNA of the CDR3 is TGTGCCAGCAGCTTCGGACGGGAAGAGACCCAGTACTTC. Translating it yields CASSFGREETQYF.

This clone was seen at least ten times. The genes are TRBV5-4 and TRBJ1-2; D call uncertain. V shed 9 bases and J shed 2 bases, with 14 bases lying between them. This CDR3 has 13 residues. Germline V lookup: CDR1 SGHNT, CDR2 YYREEE (reference sequence). The CDR3 nucleotides are TGTGCCACCCAAAGTGTGGGGAACTATGGCTACACCTTC. Translated: CATQSVGNYGYTF.

As concerns this clone: This may be a read error, as it is one base from a much larger clone. The chain links TRBV10-1 to TRBJ2-3; 9 bases align to TRBD1. Germline trimming cut 7 bases from V and 2 bases from J; bases unmatched to any gene: 7. This CDR3 spans 15 amino acids. Germline loops: CDR1 WNHNN, CDR2 SYGVQD (reference sequence). CDR3 protein: CASIDGTGTTDTQYF. For the CDR3, the DNA is TGCGCCAGCATTGATGGGACAGGGACCACAGATACGCAGTATTTT.

This clone was seen many times. The V gene is TRBV20-1, the J gene TRBJ1-1; no firm D call. The CDR3 runs 17 residues. V was trimmed by 0 bases and J by 6 bases, leaving 23 bases between them. Germline CDR1 reads DFQATT; CDR2 reads SNEGSKA (reference sequence). CDR3 in amino acids: CSARDLSNRPGGPEAFF. CDR3 DNA sequence: TGCAGTGCTAGAGATTTGAGCAACCGGCCAGGAGGGCCTGAAGCTTTCTTT.

The chain carries TRBV9 and TRBJ2-5, with TRBD2 matching over 9 bases. The CDR3 sequence is 16 residues long. The J segment lost 4 bases and the V segment lost 2 bases, leaving 9 bases of the junction unmatched. In germline, CDR1 is SGDLS, CDR2 YYNGEE. The CDR3 sequence: CASSVRILAGSETQYF. Written as DNA, the CDR3 is TGTGCCAGCAGCGTCAGGATCCTAGCGGGGTCAGAGACCCAGTACTTC.

This clone has ten or more counts. The chain employs TRBV6-1 and TRBJ1-2, with D possibly TRBD1 on 5 matching bases. V was cut by 5 bases and J by 6 bases, with 19 bases left in between. CDR3 length: 15 amino acids. CDR1 is MNHNS and CDR2 is SASEGT in the germline V gene. As DNA, the CDR3 is TGTGCCAGCAGTCCCGCGGGACGGCAAACCCATGGCTACACCTTC. Amino acids: CASSPAGRQTHGYTF.

The V call is TRBV11-2, the J call TRBJ2-3; unclear D gene. The CDR3 is 15 residues long. V was clipped by 0 bases and J by 0 bases, with 7 bases between them. Germline V gives CDR1 SGHAT, CDR2 FQNNGV. The CDR3 spells CASSLEALSTDTQYF. CDR3 DNA sequence: TGTGCCAGCAGCTTAGAAGCGCTCAGCACAGATACGCAGTATTTT.

This clone has a count of ten or more. This chain's CDR3 is CASSPNPRDRGEKLFF. The CDR3 nucleotides read TGCGCCAGCAGCCCCAACCCCCGGGACAGGGGAGAAAAACTGTTTTTT. This sequence joins TRBV5-1 and TRBJ1-4, with 10 bases matching TRBD1. Germline V gene data show CDR1 as SGHRS and CDR2 as YFSETQ. CDR3 length: 16 amino acids. V gave up 4 bases and J gave up 8 bases; unmatched junction bases: 11.

This clone has only a few counts. This sequence joins TRBV29-1 and TRBJ1-2, with TRBD1 as a possible D gene (5 bases). The CDR3 has 14 amino acids. With 4 bases removed from V and 10 bases from J, the gap between germline ends came to 22 bases. The germline V gene encodes CDR1 SQVTM and CDR2 ANQGSEA. The CDR3 spells CSVVTWLRLGAYTF. As DNA, the CDR3 is TGCAGCGTTGTCACCTGGTTGCGGCTCGGGGCCTACACCTTC.

This clone was observed many times. V usage is TRBV5-1 and J usage is TRBJ1-2, with 9 bases matching TRBD1. Germline V lookup: CDR1 SGHRS, CDR2 YFSETQ. This CDR3 spans 17 amino acids. The V and J ends lost 0 bases and 6 bases, in that order; junction bases with no gene match: 12. In DNA, the CDR3 is TGCGCCAGCAGCTTGGAGGGACAGGGCCTTAGGAGAAATGGCTACACCTTC. Encoded protein: CASSLEGQGLRRNGYTF.

There are many counts of this clone. V usage is TRBV20-1 and J usage is TRBJ2-7, with TRBD2 matching over 8 bases. The germline gives CDR1 DFQATT, CDR2 SNEGSKA (reference sequence). V trimming: 0 bases; J trimming: 8 bases; junction bases outside the gene matches: 9. This CDR3 is built from 14 residues. In nucleotides, the CDR3 is TGCAGTGCTAGAGAGCGTTCCGGGGGGGGCAAGCAGTACTTC. It is translated as CSARERSGGGKQYF.

This clone showed up just a few times. A much more abundant neighbour one base away suggests this may be a read error. The V and J genes are TRBV9 and TRBJ2-5; D call uncertain. The length of the CDR3 is 14 residues. The V and J ends lost 0 bases and 8 bases respectively, with 14 bases between them. Germline V gene data show CDR1 as SGDLS and CDR2 as YYNGEE. CDR3 amino acids: CASSVATGWDTQYF. The CDR3 nucleotides read TGTGCCAGCAGCGTAGCTACGGGTTGGGATACCCAGTACTTC. Together with reference TRBV9 and TRBJ2-5, the CDR3 gives the full variable domain: DSGVTQTPKHLITATGQRVTLRCSPRSGDLSVYWYQQSLDQGLQFLIQYYNGEERAKGNILERFSAQQFPDLHSELNLSSLELGDSALYFCASSVATGWDTQYFGPGTRLLVL.

At least ten counts were recorded for this clone. The V call is TRBV7-3, the J call TRBJ2-2; D tentatively fits TRBD1 or TRBD2 (5 bases each). Germline V gene sequence: CDR1 SGHTA, CDR2 FQGTGA. This CDR3 spans 13 amino acids. Trimming removed 4 bases from V and 2 bases from J, with 5 bases in between. CDR3 in amino acids: CASSWDNTGELFF. CDR3 nucleotide sequence: TGTGCCAGCAGCTGGGACAACACCGGGGAGCTGTTTTTT.

CDR3 bases: TGTGCCAGCGCCGACAGACTGAACACCGGGGGGCGGTTTTTT. This sequence encodes CASADRLNTGGRFF. The V call is TRBV6-2 or TRBV6-3, the J call TRBJ2-2, with D perhaps TRBD2 (7 bases). Trimming cost V 8 bases and J 16 bases, with 26 bases left between them. This CDR3 is 14 amino acids long. Germline V CDR1 and CDR2: MNHEY, SVGEGT.

This clone was seen many times. The J gene is TRBJ2-2, the V gene TRBV2; 8 nucleotides line up with TRBD1. The CDR3 contains 14 residues. J was trimmed by 6 bases and V by 6 bases; bases with no gene match: 6. Per germline, CDR1 SNHLY and CDR2 FYNNEI. The CDR3 region is CASRTGDGAGELFF. The CDR3 DNA is TGTGCCAGCAGGACAGGGGATGGGGCCGGGGAGCTGTTTTTT.

The rearrangement joins TRBV6-2 or TRBV6-3 to TRBJ1-2, with 8 bases fitting TRBD1. The V and J ends lost 4 bases and 7 bases, in that order; junction bases with no gene match: 11. The CDR3 has 15 residues. Germline CDR1 reads MNHEY; CDR2 reads SVGEGT. The CDR3: CASSSDRGFPFGYTF. The CDR3 DNA is TGTGCCAGCAGTTCCGACAGGGGATTTCCCTTTGGCTACACCTTC.

The table lists this clone with many counts. V and J are TRBV20-1 and TRBJ1-5; tentative D call: TRBD1 (5 bases). This CDR3 region has 15 residues. V was shortened by 2 bases and J by 5 bases, with 16 bases between the two germline ends. CDR1 and CDR2 from the germline V gene are DFQATT and SNEGSKA (reference sequence). The CDR3: CSARRRGRGYQPQHF. CDR3 DNA sequence: TGCAGTGCTAGACGGAGGGGAAGAGGGTATCAGCCCCAGCATTTT.

This clone is medium-sized (0.01 to 0.1%) by share. The chain's CDR3 is CASRVSSYEQYF. CDR3 DNA: TGTGCCAGCAGGGTCAGCTCCTACGAGCAGTACTTC. The chain couples TRBV6-1 to TRBJ2-7; D call uncertain. Germline values: CDR1 MNHNS, CDR2 SASEGT. The CDR3 length is 12 residues. The V and J ends lost 6 bases and 0 bases respectively, with 6 bases between them.

This clone has at least ten counts. The chain carries TRBV28 and TRBJ2-2; maybe TRBD1 (6 bases). Germline V lookup: CDR1 MDHEN, CDR2 SYDVKM. The V gene lost 1 base and the J gene lost 5 bases, with 8 bases spanning the gap. CDR3 length: 14 residues. CDR3 in amino acids: CASSLSQGTGELFF. The CDR3 nucleotides read TGTGCCAGCAGTTTATCCCAGGGGACCGGGGAGCTGTTTTTT.

This clone was counted many times. V usage is TRBV24-1 and J usage is TRBJ2-2, with 7 positions matching TRBD1. Germline CDR1 and CDR2: KGHDR and SFDVKD. With 9 bases clipped from V and 1 base from J, the junction kept 7 bases outside the gene matches. CDR3 length: 15 amino acids. The CDR3 nucleotides are TGTGCCACCGGGGACAGCAGGGTGAACACCGGGGAGCTGTTTTTT. Translated: CATGDSRVNTGELFF.

This clone was picked up many times. The genes are TRBV6-2 or TRBV6-3 and TRBJ1-5; weak D call: TRBD1 (5 bases). The CDR3 extends over 18 amino acids. Trimming took off 1 base at V and 2 bases at J, with 18 bases between the two ends. Germline V lookup: CDR1 MNHEY, CDR2 SVGEGT. This chain's CDR3 is CASSYWGYDEAGNQPQHF. DNA of the CDR3: TGTGCCAGCAGTTACTGGGGGTATGATGAGGCGGGCAATCAGCCCCAGCATTTT.

The chain has TRBV4-1 and TRBJ2-5, with D tentatively TRBD1 (5 bases). The CDR3 length is 15 residues. Germline loops: CDR1 MGHRA, CDR2 YSYEKL. V was clipped by 1 base and J by 2 bases, with 11 bases between them. CDR3 sequence: CASSQGQRTQETQYF. The CDR3 DNA reads as TGCGCCAGCAGCCAAGGACAGCGAACTCAAGAGACCCAGTACTTC.

There are many counts of this clone. The genes are TRBV28 and TRBJ1-6; TRBD1 aligns across 7 bases. Germline trimming cut 4 bases from V and 5 bases from J; bases unmatched to any gene: 8. In germline, CDR1 is MDHEN, CDR2 SYDVKM. CDR3 size: 16 residues. CDR3 protein: CASSSTGQANNSPLHF. The CDR3 nucleotides read TGTGCCAGCAGTTCAACCGGACAGGCAAATAATTCACCCCTCCACTTT.

This clone was recorded at least ten times. The rearrangement joins TRBV6-5 to TRBJ2-5; D is undetermined. This CDR3 is 15 amino acids long. The V end was cut by 0 bases, the J end by 1 base, with 9 bases between. Germline CDR1 reads MNHEY; CDR2 reads SVGAGI. The chain's CDR3 is CASSYSFSSQETQYF. In DNA form, the CDR3 reads TGTGCCAGCAGTTACTCGTTTTCCAGCCAAGAGACCCAGTACTTC.

Notes on this clone: A read error may explain this, as a much larger clone is one base away. The same CDR3 arises from other DNA sequences in this sample as well. The chain carries TRBV30 and TRBJ2-3, with D possibly matching TRBD1 (5 bases). V gave up 3 bases and J gave up 2 bases, with 15 bases separating them. CDR1 is GTSNPN, CDR2 SVGIG, per germline (reference sequence). This CDR3 has 15 residues. CDR3 protein: CAWRGPLPPTDTQYF. The CDR3 DNA reads as TGTGCCTGGAGGGGGCCGTTGCCCCCCACAGATACGCAGTATTTT.